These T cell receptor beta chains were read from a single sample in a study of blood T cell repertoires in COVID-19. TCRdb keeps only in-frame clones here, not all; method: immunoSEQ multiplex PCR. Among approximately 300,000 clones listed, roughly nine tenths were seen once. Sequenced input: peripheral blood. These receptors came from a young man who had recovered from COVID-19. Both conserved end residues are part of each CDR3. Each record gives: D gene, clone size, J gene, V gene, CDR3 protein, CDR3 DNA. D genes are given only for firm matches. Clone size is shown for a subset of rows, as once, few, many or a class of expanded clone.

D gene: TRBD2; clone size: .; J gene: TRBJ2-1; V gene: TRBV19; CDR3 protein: CASSIRPGRAPYNEQFF; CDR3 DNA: TGTGCCAGTAGTATTCGTCCCGGGAGGGCCCCGTACAATGAGCAGTTCTTC
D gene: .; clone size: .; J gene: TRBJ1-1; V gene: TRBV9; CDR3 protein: CASSVEGDGYTEAFF; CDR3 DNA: TGTGCCAGCAGCGTCGAGGGGGACGGGTACACTGAAGCTTTCTTT
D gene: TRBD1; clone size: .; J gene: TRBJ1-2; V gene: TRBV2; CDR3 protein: CASTEQGNYGYTF; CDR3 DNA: TGTGCCAGCACCGAACAGGGGAACTATGGCTACACCTTC
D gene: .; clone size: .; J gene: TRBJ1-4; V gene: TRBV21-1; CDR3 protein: CASSKGIGRGGNNEKLFF; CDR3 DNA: TGTGCCAGCAGCAAAGGTATTGGCCGGGGGGGGAATAATGAAAAACTGTTTTTT
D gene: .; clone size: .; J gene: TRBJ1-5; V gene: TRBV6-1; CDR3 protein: CASSATGFAYSNQPQHF; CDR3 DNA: TGTGCCAGCAGTGCCACAGGGTTTGCCTATAGCAATCAGCCCCAGCATTTT
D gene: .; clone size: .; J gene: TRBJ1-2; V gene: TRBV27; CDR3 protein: CASSNSNYGYTF; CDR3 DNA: TGTGCCAGCAGTAACTCTAACTATGGCTACACCTTC
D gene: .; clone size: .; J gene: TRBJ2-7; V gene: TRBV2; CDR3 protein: CASRGHPSSYEQYF; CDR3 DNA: TGTGCCAGCAGAGGACACCCCAGCTCCTACGAGCAGTACTTC
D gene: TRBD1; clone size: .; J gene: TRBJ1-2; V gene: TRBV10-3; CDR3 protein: CAISEFRGNYGYTF; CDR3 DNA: TGTGCCATCAGTGAGTTCAGGGGGAACTATGGCTACACCTTC
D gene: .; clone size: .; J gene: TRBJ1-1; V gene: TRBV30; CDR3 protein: CAWGAGAGFEAFF; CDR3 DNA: TGTGCCTGGGGCGCAGGGGCAGGATTTGAAGCTTTCTTT
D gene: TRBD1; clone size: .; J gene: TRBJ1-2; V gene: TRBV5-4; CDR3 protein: CASIDADRAYGYTF; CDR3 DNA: TGTGCCAGCATCGACGCGGACAGGGCCTATGGCTACACCTTC
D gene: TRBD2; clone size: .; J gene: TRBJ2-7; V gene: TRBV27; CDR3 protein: CASSLLGTSEYEQYF; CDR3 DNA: TGTGCCAGCAGTTTATTAGGGACTAGCGAGTACGAGCAGTACTTC
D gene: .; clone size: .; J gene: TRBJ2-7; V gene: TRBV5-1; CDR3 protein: CASSYRQETTYEQYF; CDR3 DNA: TGCGCCAGCAGCTATAGACAGGAGACTACCTACGAGCAGTACTTC
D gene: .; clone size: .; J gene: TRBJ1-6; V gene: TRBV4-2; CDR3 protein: CASSQDPDSPLHF; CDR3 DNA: TGTGCCAGCAGCCAAGACCCGGATTCACCCCTCCACTTT
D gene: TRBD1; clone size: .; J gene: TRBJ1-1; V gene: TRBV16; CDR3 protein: CASSQTPGGTEAFF; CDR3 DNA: TGTGCCAGCAGCCAGACTCCAGGGGGTACTGAAGCTTTCTTT
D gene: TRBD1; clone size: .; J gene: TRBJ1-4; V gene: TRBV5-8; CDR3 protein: CASSPWTGANEKLFF; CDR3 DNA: TGTGCCAGCAGTCCCTGGACAGGTGCTAATGAAAAACTGTTTTTT
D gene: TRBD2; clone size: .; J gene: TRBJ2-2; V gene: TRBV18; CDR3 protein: CASSPPGREESAGELFF; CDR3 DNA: TGTGCCAGCTCACCACCGGGGCGGGAGGAGTCGGCCGGGGAGCTGTTTTTT
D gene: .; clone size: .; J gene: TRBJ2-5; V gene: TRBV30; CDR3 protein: CAWSVGWVVGGETQYF; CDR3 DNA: TGTGCCTGGAGTGTGGGTTGGGTCGTTGGAGGAGAGACCCAGTACTTC
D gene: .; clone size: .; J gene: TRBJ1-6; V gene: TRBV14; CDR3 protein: CASSQVSASGSPLHF; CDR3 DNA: TGTGCCAGCAGCCAAGTTTCTGCAAGCGGCTCACCCCTCCACTTT
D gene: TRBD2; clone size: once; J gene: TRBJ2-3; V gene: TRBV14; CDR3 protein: CASSELRPGGGTQYF; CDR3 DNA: TGTGCCAGCAGCGAGCTGAGGCCGGGGGGAGGTACGCAGTATTTT
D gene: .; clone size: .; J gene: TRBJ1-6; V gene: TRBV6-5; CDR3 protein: CASSYEGVYNSPLHF; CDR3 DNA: TGTGCCAGCAGTTATGAGGGGGTCTATAATTCACCCCTCCACTTT
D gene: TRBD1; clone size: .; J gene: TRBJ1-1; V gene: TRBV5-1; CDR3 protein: CASSYDREAEAFF; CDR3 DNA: TGCGCCAGCAGCTACGACAGGGAGGCTGAAGCTTTCTTT
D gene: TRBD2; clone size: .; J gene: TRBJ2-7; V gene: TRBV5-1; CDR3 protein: CASTVEAGGIREQYF; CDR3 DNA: TGCGCCAGTACCGTCGAAGCGGGAGGAATTCGGGAGCAGTACTTC